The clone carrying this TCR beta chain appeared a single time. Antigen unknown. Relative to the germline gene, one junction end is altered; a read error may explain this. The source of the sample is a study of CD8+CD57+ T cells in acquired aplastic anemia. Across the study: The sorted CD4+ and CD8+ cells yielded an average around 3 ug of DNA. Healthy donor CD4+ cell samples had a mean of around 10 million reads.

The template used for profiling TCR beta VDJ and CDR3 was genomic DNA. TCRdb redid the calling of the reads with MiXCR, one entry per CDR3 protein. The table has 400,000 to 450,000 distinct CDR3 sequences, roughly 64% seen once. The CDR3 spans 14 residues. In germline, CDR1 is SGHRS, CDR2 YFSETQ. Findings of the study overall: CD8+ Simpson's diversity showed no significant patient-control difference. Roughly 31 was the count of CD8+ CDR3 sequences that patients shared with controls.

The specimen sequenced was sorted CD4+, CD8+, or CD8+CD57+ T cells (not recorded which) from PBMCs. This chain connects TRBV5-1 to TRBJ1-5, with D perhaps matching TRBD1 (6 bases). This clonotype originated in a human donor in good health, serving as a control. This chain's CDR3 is CASSFNRGPQPQHF. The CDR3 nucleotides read TGTGCCAGCAGCTTTAACCGGGGGCCTCAGCCCCAGCATTTT.